A selection of T cell receptor beta chains follows, all from one sample in a study of blood T cell repertoires in COVID-19. This table comes from immunoSEQ multiplex PCR, and its TCRdb copy is limited to in-frame clones, with some not included. The table lists 250,000 to 300,000 clones, roughly 91% of them singletons. Specimen: PBMCs or T cells enriched from blood (not recorded which). The receptors come from a woman aged 55-75 years who had recovered from COVID-19. CDR3s include the opening cysteine and the closing phenylalanine or tryptophan. A D gene is named only where the DNA matches it firmly. Clone size is shown for a subset of rows, as once, few, many or a class of expanded clone.

TRBJ1-2 | - | TRBV7-2 | - | CASTTITANYGYTF | TGTGCCAGCACAACCATAACGGCTAACTATGGCTACACCTTC
TRBJ2-3 | - | TRBV5-4 | - | CASSSVSTDTQYF | TGTGCCAGCAGCTCGGTGTCAACAGATACGCAGTATTTT
TRBJ2-3 | - | TRBV7-6 | TRBD2 | CASSWSGRNGDTQYF | TGTGCCAGCAGCTGGAGCGGGAGGAATGGAGATACGCAGTATTTT
TRBJ1-3 | - | TRBV28 | - | CASILNSGGGRSSGNTIYF | TGTGCCAGCATCCTGAATAGCGGGGGGGGCAGGAGCTCTGGAAACACCATATATTTT
TRBJ1-5 | - | TRBV7-9 | TRBD1 | CASSRGQGAVDQPQHF | TGTGCCAGCAGCAGGGGACAGGGGGCAGTGGATCAGCCCCAGCATTTT
TRBJ2-4 | - | TRBV15 | TRBD1 | CATSRGQGMKNKNIQYF | TGTGCCACCTCGAGGGGACAGGGGATGAAGAACAAAAACATTCAGTACTTC
TRBJ2-5 | - | TRBV5-1 | - | CASSLARNQYF | TGCGCCAGCAGCTTGGCGAGAAACCAGTACTTC
TRBJ2-7 | - | TRBV6-5 | - | CAIQRGPTYEQYF | TGTGCCATCCAACGGGGTCCCACCTACGAGCAGTACTTC
TRBJ2-2 | - | TRBV7-9 | TRBD2 | CATNRLAVNTGELFF | TGTGCCACCAATAGACTAGCTGTGAACACTGGGGAGCTGTTTTTT
TRBJ2-6 | - | TRBV29-1 | - | CSVLDTYSGANVLTF | TGCAGCGTCCTCGACACTTACTCTGGGGCCAACGTCCTGACTTTC
TRBJ2-5 | - | TRBV5-1 | - | CASSQSLVGAIETQYF | TGCGCCAGCAGCCAAAGCTTAGTTGGGGCAATAGAGACCCAGTACTTC
TRBJ2-1 | - | TRBV7-9 | - | CASSLGGVAGIEQFF | TGTGCCAGCAGCTTAGGTGGCGTCGCGGGAATTGAGCAGTTCTTC
TRBJ1-4 | once | TRBV18 | - | CASSPSRVAANEKLFF | TGTGCCAGCTCACCGAGCAGGGTGGCAGCTAATGAAAAACTGTTTTTT
TRBJ1-1 | once | TRBV14 | - | CASSRYVRGEAFF | TGTGCCAGCAGCCGCTATGTACGGGGAGAAGCTTTCTTT
TRBJ1-1 | - | TRBV6-5 | TRBD1 | CASRSSTGRTEAFF | TGTGCCAGCCGGTCCTCGACAGGGCGGACTGAAGCTTTCTTT
TRBJ2-2 | - | TRBV9 | - | CASSLDSWLSGELFF | TGTGCCAGCAGCCTGGACTCCTGGCTGAGCGGGGAGCTGTTTTTT
TRBJ1-1 | - | TRBV10-3 | - | CAISETMNTEAFF | TGTGCCATCTCGGAGACCATGAACACTGAAGCTTTCTTT
TRBJ2-3 | - | TRBV9 | - | CASSVGTSRDTQYF | TGTGCCAGCAGCGTAGGGACATCAAGAGATACGCAGTATTTT
TRBJ2-1 | once | TRBV20-1 | - | CSASITSIANEQFF | TGCAGTGCTAGTATAACTAGCATAGCCAATGAGCAGTTCTTC
TRBJ1-5 | - | TRBV29-1 | TRBD1 | CSATTGVDQPQHF | TGCAGCGCCACGACAGGGGTTGATCAGCCCCAGCATTTT
TRBJ2-5 | - | TRBV5-1 | TRBD2 | CASSSAGGPQETQYF | TGCGCCAGCAGCTCGGCGGGAGGTCCCCAAGAGACCCAGTACTTC
TRBJ2-2 | few | TRBV2 | - | CASSAGTNTGELFF | TGTGCCAGCAGTGCGGGGACGAACACCGGGGAGCTGTTTTTT
TRBJ2-2 | - | TRBV6-5 | TRBD1 | CASRPGTVTGELFF | TGTGCCAGCAGGCCCGGGACAGTCACCGGGGAGCTGTTTTTT
TRBJ1-5 | once | TRBV7-6 | - | CASSLAGWGGNQPQHF | TGTGCCAGCAGCTTAGCGGGCTGGGGGGGCAATCAGCCCCAGCATTTT
TRBJ2-7 | - | TRBV7-8 | - | CASSRQYEQYF | TGTGCCAGCAGCCGACAGTACGAGCAGTACTTC
TRBJ2-3 | - | TRBV11-2 | - | CASSSKPEDTQYF | TGTGCCAGCAGCTCCAAGCCGGAGGATACGCAGTATTTT
TRBJ2-3 | - | TRBV3-1/TRBV3-2 | - | CASSQGTGDTQYF | TGTGCCAGCAGCCAAGGAACAGGAGATACGCAGTATTTT
TRBJ2-7 | - | TRBV6-5 | - | CASSETVSTYEQYF | TGTGCCAGCAGCGAGACAGTTAGCACCTACGAGCAGTACTTC
TRBJ2-5 | - | TRBV6-1 | TRBD2 | CASSEQVAGLGETQYF | TGTGCCAGCAGTGAACAGGTAGCGGGTCTCGGAGAGACCCAGTACTTC
TRBJ1-2 | few | TRBV5-4 | TRBD1 | CASSQTGGQRINYGYTF | TGTGCCAGCAGCCAAACCGGGGGACAGAGGATCAACTATGGCTACACCTTC
TRBJ2-7 | - | TRBV7-9 | TRBD2 | CASSPWSGSTYEQYF | TGTGCCAGCAGCCCTTGGAGCGGGAGCACCTACGAGCAGTACTTC
TRBJ2-3 | - | TRBV11-1 | - | CASSGSGDTQYF | TGTGCCAGCAGCGGATCCGGGGATACGCAGTATTTT
TRBJ2-2 | - | TRBV27 | - | CASRLGGTGELFF | TGTGCCAGCAGGCTAGGGGGCACCGGGGAGCTGTTTTTT
TRBJ2-7 | - | TRBV5-4 | TRBD2 | CASSGTGGPKPEQYF | TGTGCCAGCAGCGGTACGGGAGGGCCCAAACCCGAGCAGTACTTC
TRBJ1-2 | once | TRBV5-1 | - | CASSRGDYGYTF | TGCGCCAGCAGCCGGGGGGACTATGGCTACACCTTC
TRBJ2-5 | - | TRBV3-1/TRBV3-2 | - | CASSQSGVLGETQYF | TGTGCCAGCAGCCAATCAGGGGTGTTAGGAGAGACCCAGTACTTC
TRBJ2-5 | - | TRBV5-1 | TRBD2 | CASSATSGGAEETQYF | TGCGCCAGCAGCGCGACTAGCGGGGGGGCGGAGGAGACCCAGTACTTC
TRBJ1-2 | - | TRBV2 | TRBD1 | CASRTGESGYTF | TGTGCCAGCAGGACAGGGGAGAGTGGCTACACCTTC
TRBJ1-2 | - | TRBV11-2 | - | CASSFQGNYGYTF | TGTGCCAGCAGCTTTCAGGGGAACTATGGCTACACCTTC
TRBJ2-3 | - | TRBV7-2 | - | CASSLPRANTDTQYF | TGTGCCAGCAGCTTACCGCGGGCGAACACAGATACGCAGTATTTT
TRBJ1-2 | - | TRBV3-1/TRBV3-2 | - | CASSQVTSGYTF | TGTGCCAGCAGCCAAGTGACATCTGGCTACACCTTC
TRBJ2-1 | - | TRBV9 | TRBD2 | CASSVSGGTYNEQFF | TGTGCCAGCAGCGTAAGCGGGGGAACTTACAATGAGCAGTTCTTC
TRBJ1-6 | - | TRBV2 | - | CASSDIPVYNSPLHF | TGTGCCAGCAGTGACATCCCAGTGTATAATTCACCCCTCCACTTT
TRBJ2-7 | - | TRBV7-2 | TRBD1 | CASSPWDRSHEQYF | TGTGCCAGCAGCCCGTGGGACAGGTCCCACGAGCAGTACTTC
TRBJ2-1 | - | TRBV7-9 | TRBD2 | CASSWPTASGGNEQFF | TGTGCCAGCAGCTGGCCTACGGCTAGCGGGGGGAATGAGCAGTTCTTC
TRBJ2-1 | - | TRBV5-1 | TRBD2 | CASSLGTSYNEQFF | TGCGCCAGCAGCTTGGGGACTAGCTACAATGAGCAGTTCTTC
TRBJ2-3 | - | TRBV27 | TRBD2 | CASSLAGGRTDTQYF | TGTGCCAGCAGTTTAGCGGGAGGGCGCACAGATACGCAGTATTTT
TRBJ2-2 | - | TRBV6-2/TRBV6-3 | TRBD2 | CASSSTSGRATGELFF | TGTGCCAGCAGTTCGACTAGCGGGAGGGCCACCGGGGAGCTGTTTTTT
TRBJ2-3 | - | TRBV28 | TRBD1 | CASSPFEGGGTDTQYF | TGTGCCAGCAGCCCTTTCGAAGGGGGCGGCACAGATACGCAGTATTTT
TRBJ2-1 | - | TRBV5-4 | TRBD2 | CASSLRSGRGDEQFF | TGTGCCAGCAGCTTGCGGAGCGGGAGGGGGGATGAGCAGTTCTTC
TRBJ2-1 | - | TRBV7-3 | - | CASSQGGSSSYNEQFF | TGTGCCAGCAGCCAGGGGGGCTCTAGCTCCTACAATGAGCAGTTCTTC
TRBJ2-1 | - | TRBV5-8 | - | CASSLGLSSYNEQFF | TGTGCCAGCAGCTTGGGACTTAGCTCCTACAATGAGCAGTTCTTC
TRBJ2-7 | - | TRBV5-1 | - | CASSLYPQGGRGEQYF | TGCGCCAGCAGCTTGTACCCTCAGGGGGGTCGTGGCGAGCAGTACTTC
TRBJ1-4 | - | TRBV18 | - | CASSSAEKLFF | TGTGCCAGCTCCAGCGCTGAAAAACTGTTTTTT
TRBJ2-1 | - | TRBV5-1 | - | CASSLSSSVPYNEQFF | TGCGCCAGCAGCTTGTCTTCTAGCGTTCCCTACAATGAGCAGTTCTTC
TRBJ2-7 | - | TRBV14 | - | CASSPGDNEQYF | TGTGCCAGCAGTCCAGGGGATAACGAGCAGTACTTC
TRBJ2-3 | - | TRBV19 | - | CASSHLGDTDTQYF | TGTGCCAGTAGTCATCTAGGGGACACAGATACGCAGTATTTT